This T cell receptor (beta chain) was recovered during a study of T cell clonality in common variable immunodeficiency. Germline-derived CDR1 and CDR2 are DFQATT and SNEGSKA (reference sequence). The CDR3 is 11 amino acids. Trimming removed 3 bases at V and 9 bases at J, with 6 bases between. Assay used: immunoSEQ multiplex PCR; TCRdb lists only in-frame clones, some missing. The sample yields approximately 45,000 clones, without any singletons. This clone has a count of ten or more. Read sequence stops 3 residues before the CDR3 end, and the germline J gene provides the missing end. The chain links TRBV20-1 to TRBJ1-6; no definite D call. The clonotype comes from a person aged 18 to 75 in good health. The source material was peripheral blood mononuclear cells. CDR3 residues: CSASNSSPLHF. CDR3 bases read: TGCAGTGCTAGTAATTCTTCACCC.